The count of the clone carrying this T cell receptor beta chain is one. The CDR3 contains 14 residues. V lost 6 bases to trimming and J lost 4 bases; unmatched junction nucleotides: 5. The germline V gene encodes CDR1 MNHEY and CDR2 SMNVEV (reference sequence). How the authors handled the data: Reference gene primer amplification gave estimated nucleated cell counts. Assay used: immunoSEQ multiplex PCR; TCRdb lists only in-frame clones, some missing. V and J calls and clone size follow that table, whereas D and trimming were derived from the DNA. The data contain more than 110,000 clones, about 79% of them singletons. The data originate from a study of blood T cell repertoires in COVID-19. For the study at large: Acute and convalescent COVID-19 specimens originated in the United States, Italy and Spain.

The chain uses TRBV27 and TRBJ1-2, with 10 nucleotides matching TRBD1. Sequencing used peripheral blood. The TCR comes from a woman aged 80 or older with active or convalescent COVID-19. CDR3 region: CASRRQGAGYGYTF. In DNA, the CDR3 is TGTGCCAGCAGGCGACAGGGGGCTGGCTATGGCTACACCTTC.